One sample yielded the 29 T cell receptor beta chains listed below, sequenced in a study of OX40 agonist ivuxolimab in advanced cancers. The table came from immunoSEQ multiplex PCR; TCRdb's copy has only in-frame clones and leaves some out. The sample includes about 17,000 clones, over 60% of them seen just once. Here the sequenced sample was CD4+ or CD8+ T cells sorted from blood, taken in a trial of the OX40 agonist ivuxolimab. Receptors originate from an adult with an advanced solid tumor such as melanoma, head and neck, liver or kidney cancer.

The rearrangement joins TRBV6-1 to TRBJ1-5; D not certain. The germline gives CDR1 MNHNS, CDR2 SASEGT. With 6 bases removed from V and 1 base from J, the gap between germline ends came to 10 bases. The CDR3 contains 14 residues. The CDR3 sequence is CASRAGFSNQPQHF. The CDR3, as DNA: TGTGCCAGCAGGGCAGGCTTCAGCAATCAGCCCCAGCATTTT.

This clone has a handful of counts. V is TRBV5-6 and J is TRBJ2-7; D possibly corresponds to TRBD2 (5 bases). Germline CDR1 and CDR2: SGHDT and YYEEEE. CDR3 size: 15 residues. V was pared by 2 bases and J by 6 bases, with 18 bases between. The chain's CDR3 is CASSLSLADSGEQYF. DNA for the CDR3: TGTGCCAGCAGCTTATCCCTCGCGGACTCGGGCGAGCAGTACTTC. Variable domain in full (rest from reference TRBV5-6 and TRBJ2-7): DAGVTQSPTHLIKTRGQQVTLRCSPKSGHDTVSWYQQALGQGPQFIFQYYEEEERQRGNFPDRFSGHQFPNYSSELNVNALLLGDSALYLCASSLSLADSGEQYFGPGTRLTVT.

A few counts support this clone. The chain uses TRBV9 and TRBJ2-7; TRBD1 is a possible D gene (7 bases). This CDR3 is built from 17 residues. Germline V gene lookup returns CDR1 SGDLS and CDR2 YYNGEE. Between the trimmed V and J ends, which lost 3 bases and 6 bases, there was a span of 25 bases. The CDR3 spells CASSGEEGDSLRGEQYF. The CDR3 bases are TGTGCCAGCAGCGGCGAGGAGGGGGACAGTCTAAGGGGCGAGCAGTACTTC.

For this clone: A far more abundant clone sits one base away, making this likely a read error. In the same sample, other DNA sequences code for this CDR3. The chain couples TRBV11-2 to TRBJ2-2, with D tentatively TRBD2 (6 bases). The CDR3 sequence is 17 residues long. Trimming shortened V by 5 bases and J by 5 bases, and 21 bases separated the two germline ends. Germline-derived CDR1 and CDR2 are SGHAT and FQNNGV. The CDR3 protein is CASSPRWAGHSTGELFF. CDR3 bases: TGTGCCAGCAGCCCGAGGTGGGCGGGGCACTCTACCGGGGAGCTGTTTTTT.

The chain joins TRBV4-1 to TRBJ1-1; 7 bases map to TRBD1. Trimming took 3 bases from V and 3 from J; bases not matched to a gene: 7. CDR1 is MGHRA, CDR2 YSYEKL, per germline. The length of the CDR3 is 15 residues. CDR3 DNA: TGCGCCAGCAGCCAGGGGGACAGATTTTACACTGAAGCTTTCTTT. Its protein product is CASSQGDRFYTEAFF.

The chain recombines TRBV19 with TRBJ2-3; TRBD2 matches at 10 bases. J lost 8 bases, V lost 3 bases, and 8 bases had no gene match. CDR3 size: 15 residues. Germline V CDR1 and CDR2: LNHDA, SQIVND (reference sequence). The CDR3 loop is CASSMTSGPRGTQYF. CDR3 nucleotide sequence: TGTGCCAGTAGTATGACTAGCGGGCCCAGAGGTACGCAGTATTTT.

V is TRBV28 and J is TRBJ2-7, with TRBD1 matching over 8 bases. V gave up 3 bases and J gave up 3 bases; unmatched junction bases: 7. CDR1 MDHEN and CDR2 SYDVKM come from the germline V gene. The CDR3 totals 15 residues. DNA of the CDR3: TGTGCCAGCAGTTTTTTCGGGACAGGTATCTACGAGCAGTACTTC. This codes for CASSFFGTGIYEQYF.

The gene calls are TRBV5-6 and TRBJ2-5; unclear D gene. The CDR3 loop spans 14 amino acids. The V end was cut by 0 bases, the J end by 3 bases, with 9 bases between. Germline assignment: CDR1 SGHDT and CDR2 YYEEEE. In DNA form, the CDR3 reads TGTGCCAGCAGCTTGGGTAACATGGAAGAGACCCAGTACTTC. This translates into CASSLGNMEETQYF.

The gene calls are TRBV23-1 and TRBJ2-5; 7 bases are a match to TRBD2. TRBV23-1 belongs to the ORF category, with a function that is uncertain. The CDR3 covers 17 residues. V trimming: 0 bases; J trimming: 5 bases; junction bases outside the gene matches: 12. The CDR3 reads CASSQSGRGGARETQYF. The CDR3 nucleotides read TGCGCCAGCAGTCAATCGGGGAGGGGAGGGGCTCGGGAGACCCAGTACTTC.

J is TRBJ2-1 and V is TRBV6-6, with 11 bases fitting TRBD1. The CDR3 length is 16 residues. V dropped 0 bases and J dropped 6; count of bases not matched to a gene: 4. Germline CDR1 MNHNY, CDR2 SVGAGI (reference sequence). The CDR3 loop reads CASSYSDRGLGNEQFF. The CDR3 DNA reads TGTGCCAGCAGTTACTCGGACAGGGGGCTTGGCAATGAGCAGTTCTTC.

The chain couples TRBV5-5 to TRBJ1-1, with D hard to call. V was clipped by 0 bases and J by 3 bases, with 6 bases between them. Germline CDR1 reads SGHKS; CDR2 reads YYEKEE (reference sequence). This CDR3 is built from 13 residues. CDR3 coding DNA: TGTGCCAGCAGCTTGGGGACTCACACTGAAGCTTTCTTT. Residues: CASSLGTHTEAFF. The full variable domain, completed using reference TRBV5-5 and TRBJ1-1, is DAGVTQSPTHLIKTRGQQVTLRCSPISGHKSVSWYQQVLGQGPQFIFQYYEKEERGRGNFPDRFSARQFPNYSSELNVNALLLGDSALYLCASSLGTHTEAFFGQGTRLTVV.

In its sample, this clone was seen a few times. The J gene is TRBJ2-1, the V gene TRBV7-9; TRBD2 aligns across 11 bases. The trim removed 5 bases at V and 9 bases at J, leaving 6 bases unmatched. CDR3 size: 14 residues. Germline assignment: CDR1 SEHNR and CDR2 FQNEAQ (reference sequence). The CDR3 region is CASSNSGGASEQFF. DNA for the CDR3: TGTGCCAGCAGCAATAGCGGGGGGGCTAGTGAGCAGTTCTTC.

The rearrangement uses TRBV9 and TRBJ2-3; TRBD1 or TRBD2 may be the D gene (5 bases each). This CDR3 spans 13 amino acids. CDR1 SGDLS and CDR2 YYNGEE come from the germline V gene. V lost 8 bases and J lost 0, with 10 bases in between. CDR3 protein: CASGDGSTDTQYF. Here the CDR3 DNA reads TGTGCCAGTGGGGACGGGAGCACAGATACGCAGTATTTT.

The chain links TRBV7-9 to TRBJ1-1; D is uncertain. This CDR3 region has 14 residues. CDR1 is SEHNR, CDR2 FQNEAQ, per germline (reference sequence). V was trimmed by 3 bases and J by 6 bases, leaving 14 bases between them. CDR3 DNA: TGTGCCAGCAGCTTCTACCGTGACGGCTCTGAAGCTTTCTTT. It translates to CASSFYRDGSEAFF.

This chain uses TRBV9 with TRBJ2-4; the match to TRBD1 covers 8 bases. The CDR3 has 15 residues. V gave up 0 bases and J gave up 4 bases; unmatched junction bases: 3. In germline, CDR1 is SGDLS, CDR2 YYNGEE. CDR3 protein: CASSVAGQAKNIQYF. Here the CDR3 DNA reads TGTGCCAGCAGCGTAGCGGGACAGGCGAAAAACATTCAGTACTTC.

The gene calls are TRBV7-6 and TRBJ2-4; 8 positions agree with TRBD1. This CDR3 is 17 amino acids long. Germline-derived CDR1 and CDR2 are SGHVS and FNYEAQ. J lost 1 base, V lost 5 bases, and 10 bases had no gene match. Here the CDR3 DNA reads TGTGCCAGCAGCGCGGAACAGGGGGTGGTGGCCAAAAACATTCAGTACTTC. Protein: CASSAEQGVVAKNIQYF.

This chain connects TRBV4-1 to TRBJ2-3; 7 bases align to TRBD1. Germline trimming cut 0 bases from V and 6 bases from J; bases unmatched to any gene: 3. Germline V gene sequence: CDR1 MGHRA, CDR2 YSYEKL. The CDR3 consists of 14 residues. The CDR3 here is CASSQENRGDTQYF. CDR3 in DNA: TGCGCCAGCAGCCAAGAAAACAGGGGCGATACGCAGTATTTT.

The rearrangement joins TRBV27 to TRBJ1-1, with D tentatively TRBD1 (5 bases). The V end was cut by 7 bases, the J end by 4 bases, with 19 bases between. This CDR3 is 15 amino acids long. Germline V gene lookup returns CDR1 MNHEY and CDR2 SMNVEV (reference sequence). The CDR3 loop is CASKDGTTGATEAFF. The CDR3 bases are TGTGCCAGCAAAGACGGGACCACGGGCGCCACTGAAGCTTTCTTT.

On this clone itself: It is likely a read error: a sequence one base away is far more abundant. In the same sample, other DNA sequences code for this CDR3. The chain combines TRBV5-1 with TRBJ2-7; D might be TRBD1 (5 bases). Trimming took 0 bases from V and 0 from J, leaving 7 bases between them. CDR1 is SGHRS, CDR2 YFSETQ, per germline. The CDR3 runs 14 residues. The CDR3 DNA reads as TGCGCCAGCAGCTTGGAAGGGGACTCCTACGAGCAGTACTTC. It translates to CASSLEGDSYEQYF.

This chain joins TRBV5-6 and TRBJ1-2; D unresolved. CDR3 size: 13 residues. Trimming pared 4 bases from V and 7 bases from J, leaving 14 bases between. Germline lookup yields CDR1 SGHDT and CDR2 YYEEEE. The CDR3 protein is CASSRERVFGYTF. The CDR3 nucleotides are TGTGCCAGCAGCCGCGAGAGGGTCTTTGGCTACACCTTC.

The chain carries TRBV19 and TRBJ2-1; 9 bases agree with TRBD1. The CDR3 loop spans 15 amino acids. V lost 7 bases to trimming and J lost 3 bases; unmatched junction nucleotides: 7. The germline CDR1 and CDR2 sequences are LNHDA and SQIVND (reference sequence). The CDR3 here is CASTATGGIYNEQFF. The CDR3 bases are TGTGCCAGTACCGCGACAGGGGGGATCTACAATGAGCAGTTCTTC.

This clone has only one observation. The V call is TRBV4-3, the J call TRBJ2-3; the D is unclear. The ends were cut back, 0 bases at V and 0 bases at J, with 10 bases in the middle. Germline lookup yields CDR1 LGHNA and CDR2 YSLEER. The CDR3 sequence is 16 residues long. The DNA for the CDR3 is TGCGCCAGCAGCCAAGATTGGAGTATTAGCACAGATACGCAGTATTTT. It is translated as CASSQDWSISTDTQYF.

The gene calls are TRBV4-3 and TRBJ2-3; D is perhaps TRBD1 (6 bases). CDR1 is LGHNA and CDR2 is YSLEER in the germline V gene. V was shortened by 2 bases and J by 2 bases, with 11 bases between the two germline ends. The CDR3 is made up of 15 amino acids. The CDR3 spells CASSQLNRDTDTQYF. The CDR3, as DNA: TGCGCCAGCAGCCAATTAAACAGGGACACAGATACGCAGTATTTT.

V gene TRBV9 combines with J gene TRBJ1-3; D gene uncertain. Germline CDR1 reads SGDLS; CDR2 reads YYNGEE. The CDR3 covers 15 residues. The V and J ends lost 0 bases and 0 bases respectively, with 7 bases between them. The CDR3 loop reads CASSVVGSSGNTIYF. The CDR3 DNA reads TGTGCCAGCAGCGTAGTAGGCAGCTCTGGAAACACCATATATTTT.

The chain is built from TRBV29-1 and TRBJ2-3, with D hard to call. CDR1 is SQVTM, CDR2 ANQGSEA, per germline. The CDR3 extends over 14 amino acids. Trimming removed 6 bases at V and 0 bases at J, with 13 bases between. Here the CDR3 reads CSVEQITSTDTQYF. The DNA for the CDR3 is TGCAGCGTAGAACAGATTACAAGCACAGATACGCAGTATTTT.

This chain's CDR3 is CASSFYSGPSTDTQYF. The DNA for the CDR3 is TGTGCCAGCAGTTTTTATAGCGGTCCTAGCACAGATACGCAGTATTTT. The gene calls are TRBV28 and TRBJ2-3; tentative D call: TRBD2 (6 bases). Per germline, CDR1 MDHEN and CDR2 SYDVKM. CDR3 length equals 16 residues. V dropped 3 bases and J dropped 0 bases, with 13 bases sitting between them.

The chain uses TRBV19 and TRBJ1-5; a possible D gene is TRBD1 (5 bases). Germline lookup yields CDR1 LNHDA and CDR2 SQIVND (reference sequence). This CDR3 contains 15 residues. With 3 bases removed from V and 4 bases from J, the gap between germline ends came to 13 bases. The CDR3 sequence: CASSMGPGGNQPQHF. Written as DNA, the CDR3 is TGTGCCAGTAGTATGGGCCCGGGGGGAAATCAGCCCCAGCATTTT.

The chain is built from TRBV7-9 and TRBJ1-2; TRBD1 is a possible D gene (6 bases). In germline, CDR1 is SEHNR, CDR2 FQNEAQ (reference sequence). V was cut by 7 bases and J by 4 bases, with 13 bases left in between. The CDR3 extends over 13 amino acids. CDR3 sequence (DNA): TGTGCCAGCACCCGGGACACTGCCTATGGCTACACCTTC. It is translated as CASTRDTAYGYTF.

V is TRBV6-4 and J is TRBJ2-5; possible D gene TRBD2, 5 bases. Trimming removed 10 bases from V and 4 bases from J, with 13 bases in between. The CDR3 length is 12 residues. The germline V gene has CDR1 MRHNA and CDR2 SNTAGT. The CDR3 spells CANRLPPETQYF. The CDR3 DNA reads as TGTGCCAACCGACTACCACCAGAGACCCAGTACTTC.